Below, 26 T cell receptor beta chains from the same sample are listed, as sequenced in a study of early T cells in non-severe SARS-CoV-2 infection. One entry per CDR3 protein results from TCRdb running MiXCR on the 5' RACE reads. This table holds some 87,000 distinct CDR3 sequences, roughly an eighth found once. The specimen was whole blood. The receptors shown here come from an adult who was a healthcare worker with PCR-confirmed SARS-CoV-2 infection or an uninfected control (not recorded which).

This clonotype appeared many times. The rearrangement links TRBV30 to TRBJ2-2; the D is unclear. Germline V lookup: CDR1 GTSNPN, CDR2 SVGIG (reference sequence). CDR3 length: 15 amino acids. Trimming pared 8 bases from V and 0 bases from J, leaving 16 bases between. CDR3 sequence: CARQALIPNTGELFF. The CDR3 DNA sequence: TGTGCCCGGCAGGCACTCATTCCGAACACCGGGGAGCTGTTTTTT.

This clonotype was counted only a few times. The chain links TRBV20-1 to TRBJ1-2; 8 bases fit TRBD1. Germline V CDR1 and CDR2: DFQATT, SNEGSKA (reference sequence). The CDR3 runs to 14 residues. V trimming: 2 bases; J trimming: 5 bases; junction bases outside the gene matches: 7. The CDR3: CSARTGQAKYGYTF. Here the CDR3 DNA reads TGCAGTGCTAGAACGGGACAGGCGAAGTATGGCTACACCTTC.

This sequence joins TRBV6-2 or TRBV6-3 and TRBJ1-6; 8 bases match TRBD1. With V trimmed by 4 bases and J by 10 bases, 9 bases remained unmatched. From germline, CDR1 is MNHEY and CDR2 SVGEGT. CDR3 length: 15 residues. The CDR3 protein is CASSSPTGVLSPLHF. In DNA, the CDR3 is TGTGCCAGCAGTTCGCCGACAGGGGTGTTATCACCCCTCCACTTT.

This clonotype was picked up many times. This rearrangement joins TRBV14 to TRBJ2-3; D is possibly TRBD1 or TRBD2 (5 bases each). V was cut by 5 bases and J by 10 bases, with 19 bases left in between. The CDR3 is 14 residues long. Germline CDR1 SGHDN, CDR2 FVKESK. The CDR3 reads CASSTGPLGTAQYF. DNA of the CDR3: TGTGCCAGCAGCACAGGCCCATTAGGGACCGCGCAGTATTTT.

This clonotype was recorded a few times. DNA of the CDR3: TGTGCCAGCAGCCCGGTGGTGAACACTGAAGCTTTCTTT. Translating gives CASSPVVNTEAFF. V usage is TRBV7-9 and J usage is TRBJ1-1; no firm D call. The CDR3 runs to 13 residues. V lost 5 bases and J lost 0, with 7 bases in between. Germline values: CDR1 SEHNR, CDR2 FQNEAQ (reference sequence).

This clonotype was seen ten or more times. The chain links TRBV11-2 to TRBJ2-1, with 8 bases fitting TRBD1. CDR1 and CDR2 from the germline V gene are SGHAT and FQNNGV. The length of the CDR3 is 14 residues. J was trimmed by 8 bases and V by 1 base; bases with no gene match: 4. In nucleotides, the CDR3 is TGTGCCAGCAGCTTAGGACAGGGGCTGGATGAGCAGTTCTTC. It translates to CASSLGQGLDEQFF.

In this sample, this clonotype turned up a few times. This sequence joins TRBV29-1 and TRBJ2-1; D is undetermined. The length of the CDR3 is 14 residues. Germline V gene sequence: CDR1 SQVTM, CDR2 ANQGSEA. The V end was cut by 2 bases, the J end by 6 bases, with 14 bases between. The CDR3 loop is CSVEHRLLVNEQFF. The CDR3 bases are TGCAGCGTTGAACACCGGTTGCTTGTCAATGAGCAGTTCTTC.

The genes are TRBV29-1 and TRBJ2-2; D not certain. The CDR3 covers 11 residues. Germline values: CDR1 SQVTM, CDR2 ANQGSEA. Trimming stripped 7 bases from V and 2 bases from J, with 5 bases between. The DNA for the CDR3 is TGCAGCGCATTAAACACCGGGGAGCTGTTTTTT. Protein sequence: CSALNTGELFF.

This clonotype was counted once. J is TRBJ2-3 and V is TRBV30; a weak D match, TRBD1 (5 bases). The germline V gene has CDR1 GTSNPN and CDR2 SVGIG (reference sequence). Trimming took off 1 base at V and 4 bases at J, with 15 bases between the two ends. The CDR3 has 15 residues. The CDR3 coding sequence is TGTGCCTGGAGTGAAGGTCAGGGTGCGCCAGATACGCAGTATTTT. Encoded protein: CAWSEGQGAPDTQYF.

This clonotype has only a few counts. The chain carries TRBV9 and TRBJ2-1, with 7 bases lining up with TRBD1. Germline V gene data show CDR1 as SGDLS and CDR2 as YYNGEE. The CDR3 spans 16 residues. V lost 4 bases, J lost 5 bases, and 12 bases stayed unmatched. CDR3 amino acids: CASSPRQGFVHNEQFF. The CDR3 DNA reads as TGTGCCAGCAGCCCCCGACAGGGTTTCGTCCACAATGAGCAGTTCTTC. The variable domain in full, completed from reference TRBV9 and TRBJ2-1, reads DSGVTQTPKHLITATGQRVTLRCSPRSGDLSVYWYQQSLDQGLQFLIQYYNGEERAKGNILERFSAQQFPDLHSELNLSSLELGDSALYFCASSPRQGFVHNEQFFGPGTRLTVL.

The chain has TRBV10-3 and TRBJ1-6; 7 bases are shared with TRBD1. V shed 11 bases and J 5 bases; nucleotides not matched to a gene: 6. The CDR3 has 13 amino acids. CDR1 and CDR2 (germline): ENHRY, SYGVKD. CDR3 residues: CASRDRHNSPLHF. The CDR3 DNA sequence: TGTGCCTCCCGGGACAGACATAATTCACCCCTCCACTTT.

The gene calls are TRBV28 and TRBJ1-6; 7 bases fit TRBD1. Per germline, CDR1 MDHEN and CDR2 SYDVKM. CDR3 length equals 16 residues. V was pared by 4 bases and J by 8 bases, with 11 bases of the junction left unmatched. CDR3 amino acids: CASSSKGASSYSPLHF. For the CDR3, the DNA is TGTGCCAGCAGTTCTAAGGGGGCTTCATCCTATTCACCCCTCCACTTT. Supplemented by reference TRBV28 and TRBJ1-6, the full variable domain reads DVKVTQSSRYLVKRTGEKVFLECVQDMDHENMFWYRQDPGLGLRLIYFSYDVKMKEKGDIPEGYSVSREKKERFSLILESASTNQTSMYLCASSSKGASSYSPLHFGNGTRLTVT.

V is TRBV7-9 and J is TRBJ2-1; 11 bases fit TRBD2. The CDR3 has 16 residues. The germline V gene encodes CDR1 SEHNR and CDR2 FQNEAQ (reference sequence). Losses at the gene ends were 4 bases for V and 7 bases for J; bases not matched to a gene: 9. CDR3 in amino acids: CASSSPSGRKSNEQFF. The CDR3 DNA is TGTGCCAGCAGCTCGCCTAGCGGGAGGAAATCAAATGAGCAGTTCTTC.

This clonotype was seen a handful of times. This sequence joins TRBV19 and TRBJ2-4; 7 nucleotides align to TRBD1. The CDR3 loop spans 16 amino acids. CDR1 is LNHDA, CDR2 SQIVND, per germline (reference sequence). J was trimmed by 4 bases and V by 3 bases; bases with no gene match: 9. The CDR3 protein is CASSIGIGTAKNIQYF. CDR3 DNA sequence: TGTGCCAGTAGTATCGGCATAGGGACAGCTAAAAACATTCAGTACTTC. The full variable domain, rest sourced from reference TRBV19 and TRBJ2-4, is DGGITQSPKYLFRKEGQNVTLSCEQNLNHDAMYWYRQDPGQGLRLIYYSQIVNDFQKGDIAEGYSVSREKKESFPLTVTSAQKNPTAFYLCASSIGIGTAKNIQYFGAGTRLSVL.

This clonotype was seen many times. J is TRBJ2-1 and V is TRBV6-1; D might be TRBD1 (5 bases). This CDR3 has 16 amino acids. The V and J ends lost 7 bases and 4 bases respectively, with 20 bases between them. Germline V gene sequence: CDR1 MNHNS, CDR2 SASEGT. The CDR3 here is CASTLWGLASYNEQFF. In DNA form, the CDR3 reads TGTGCCAGCACCCTGTGGGGCCTCGCGTCTTACAATGAGCAGTTCTTC.

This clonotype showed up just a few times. The CDR3, as DNA: TGTGCCAGCAGCTTAGCCGGGACATACAACTATGGCTACACCTTC. It encodes CASSLAGTYNYGYTF. The chain uses TRBV7-9 and TRBJ1-2; D may be TRBD1 (6 bases). In germline, CDR1 is SEHNR, CDR2 FQNEAQ (reference sequence). The CDR3 runs to 15 residues. The V end lost 0 bases, the J end lost 2 bases, and 10 bases lay between the germline ends. The complete variable domain, with remaining parts taken from reference TRBV7-9 and TRBJ1-2, reads DTGVSQNPRHKITKRGQNVTFRCDPISEHNRLYWYRQTLGQGPEFLTYFQNEAQLEKSRLLSDRFSAERPKGSFSTLEIQRTEQGDSAMYLCASSLAGTYNYGYTFGSGTRLTVV.

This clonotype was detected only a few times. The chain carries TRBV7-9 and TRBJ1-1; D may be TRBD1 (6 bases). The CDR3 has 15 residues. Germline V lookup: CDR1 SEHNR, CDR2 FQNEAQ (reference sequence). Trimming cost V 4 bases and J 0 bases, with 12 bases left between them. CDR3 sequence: CASSSYRDLNTEAFF. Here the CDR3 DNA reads TGTGCCAGCAGCTCCTACAGGGATCTGAACACTGAAGCTTTCTTT.

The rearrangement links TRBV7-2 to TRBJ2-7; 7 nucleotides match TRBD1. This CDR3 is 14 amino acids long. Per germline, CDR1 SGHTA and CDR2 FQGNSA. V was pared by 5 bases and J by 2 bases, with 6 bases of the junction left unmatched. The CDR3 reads CASSHPGQTYEQYF. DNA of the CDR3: TGTGCCAGCAGCCATCCGGGACAGACCTACGAGCAGTACTTC.

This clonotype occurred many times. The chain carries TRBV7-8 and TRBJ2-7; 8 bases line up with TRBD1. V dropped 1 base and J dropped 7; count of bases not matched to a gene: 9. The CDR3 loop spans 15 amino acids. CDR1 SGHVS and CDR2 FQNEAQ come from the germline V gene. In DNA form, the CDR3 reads TGTGCCAGCAGCTTAGTAGGACAGGGTCGCCCGGAGCAGTACTTC. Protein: CASSLVGQGRPEQYF.

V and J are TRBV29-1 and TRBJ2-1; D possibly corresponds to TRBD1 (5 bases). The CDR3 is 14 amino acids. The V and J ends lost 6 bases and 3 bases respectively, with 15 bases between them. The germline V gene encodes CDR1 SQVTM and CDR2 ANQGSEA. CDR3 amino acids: CSVPHRSYYNEQFF. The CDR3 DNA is TGCAGCGTGCCACACAGGTCATACTACAATGAGCAGTTCTTC.

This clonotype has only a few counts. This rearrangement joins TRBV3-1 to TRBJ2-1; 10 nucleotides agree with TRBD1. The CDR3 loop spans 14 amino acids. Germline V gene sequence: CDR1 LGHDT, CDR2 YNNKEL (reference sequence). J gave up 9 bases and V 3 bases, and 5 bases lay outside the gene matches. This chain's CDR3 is CASSHSGDRGEQFF. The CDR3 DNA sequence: TGTGCCAGCAGCCATAGCGGGGACAGGGGTGAGCAGTTCTTC.

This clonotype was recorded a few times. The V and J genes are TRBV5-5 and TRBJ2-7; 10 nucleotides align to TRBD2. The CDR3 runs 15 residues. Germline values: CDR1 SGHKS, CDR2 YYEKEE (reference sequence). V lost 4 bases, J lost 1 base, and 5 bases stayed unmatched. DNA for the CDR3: TGTGCCAGCAGCCGAGGACTAGCGGCATCCTACGAGCAGTACTTC. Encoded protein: CASSRGLAASYEQYF.

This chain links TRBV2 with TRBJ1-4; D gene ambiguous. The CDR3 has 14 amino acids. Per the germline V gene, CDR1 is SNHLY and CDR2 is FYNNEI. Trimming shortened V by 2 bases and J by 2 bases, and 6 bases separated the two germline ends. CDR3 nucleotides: TGTGCCAGCAGTGAACCGGGGACTAATGAAAAACTGTTTTTT. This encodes CASSEPGTNEKLFF.

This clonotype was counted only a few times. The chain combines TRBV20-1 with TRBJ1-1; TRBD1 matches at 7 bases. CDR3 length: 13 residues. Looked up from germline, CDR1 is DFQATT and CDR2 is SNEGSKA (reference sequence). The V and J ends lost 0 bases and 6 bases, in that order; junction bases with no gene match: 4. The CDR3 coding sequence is TGCAGTGCTAGAGAAGGGACAGTAGCTGAAGCTTTCTTT. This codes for CSAREGTVAEAFF.

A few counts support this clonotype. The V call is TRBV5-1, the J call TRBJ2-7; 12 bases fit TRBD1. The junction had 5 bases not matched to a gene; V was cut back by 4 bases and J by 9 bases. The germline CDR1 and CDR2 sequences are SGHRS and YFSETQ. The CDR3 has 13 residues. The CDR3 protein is CASSQGTGGVQYF. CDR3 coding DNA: TGCGCCAGCAGCCAAGGGACAGGGGGCGTGCAGTACTTC.

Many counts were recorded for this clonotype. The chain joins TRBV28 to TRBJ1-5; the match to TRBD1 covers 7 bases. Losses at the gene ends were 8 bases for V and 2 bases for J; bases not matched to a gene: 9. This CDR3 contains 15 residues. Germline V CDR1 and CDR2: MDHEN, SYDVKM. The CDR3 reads CASDTAGGGNQPQHF. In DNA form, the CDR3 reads TGTGCCAGCGACACGGCAGGGGGTGGCAATCAGCCCCAGCATTTT.